This TCR beta chain originates from a study of technical replicates of blood from a few donors. TCRdb's table, derived via immunoSEQ multiplex PCR, lists solely in-frame clones and lacks some. The sample holds 65,000 to 80,000 clones, approximately 96% seen once. Germline values: CDR1 MNHEY, CDR2 SVGAGI. The CDR3 totals 14 residues. Between the trimmed V and J ends, which lost 4 bases and 4 bases, there was a span of 13 bases. The receptor was isolated from a human donor in good health. The gene calls are TRBV6-5 and TRBJ1-2; no clear D. Sequencing used T cells isolated from PBMCs. The CDR3 coding sequence is TGTGCCAGCAGTTTCGGTGGAGAATCCTATGGCTACACCTTC. This codes for CASSFGGESYGYTF.